Included here is one TCR beta chain sequence, with context. V was trimmed by 2 bases and J by 5 bases, leaving 4 bases between them. CDR1 and CDR2 from the germline V gene are SGHTA and FQGNSA. The CDR3 extends over 12 amino acids. These data are taken from a study of CD8 T cells in Susac syndrome. When the RNA was reverse transcribed, random hexamers were used with an input of about 0.5 to 1 ug. Using its own MiXCR run on the immunoSEQ multiplex PCR reads, TCRdb lists one record per CDR3 protein. The table lists about 120,000 distinct CDR3 sequences, 96% of them singletons. Input material: CD4+ T cells from PBMCs. The chain links TRBV7-2 to TRBJ2-1, with no clear D. The sequence came from a human donor with Susac syndrome. The CDR3 spells CASSLLNNEQFF. The CDR3 region has the DNA TGTGCCAGCAGCTTATTGAACAATGAGCAGTTCTTC.